The entry below gives a single T cell receptor (beta chain) sequence along with its context. These data originate in a study of cytomegalovirus exposure and HLA in healthy donors. Across the study: In terms of ancestry, the Caucasian-associated cluster contained around 79% of the approximately 420 genotyped donors.

Trimming stripped 5 bases from V and 1 base from J, with 9 bases between. This CDR3 comprises 14 residues. Germline lookup yields CDR1 LNHDA and CDR2 SQIVND (reference sequence). The PCR was carried out with 60 Vbeta primers and 13 Jbeta primers. The assay was immunoSEQ multiplex PCR, and TCRdb's table has in-frame clones only and misses some. The sample lists under 200,000 clones; 65% to 90% were seen once. J is TRBJ2-1 and V is TRBV19, with a possible D match to TRBD1 (5 bases). The sequence was collected from a man between 45 and 60 years old in good health and CMV-seropositive. Specimen: PBMCs. This CDR3 reads CASSARASYNEQFF. The CDR3 DNA reads as TGTGCCAGTAGTGCCAGGGCTTCCTACAATGAGCAGTTCTTC. Looking up the rest from reference TRBV19 and TRBJ2-1 gives the full variable domain: DGGITQSPKYLFRKEGQNVTLSCEQNLNHDAMYWYRQDPGQGLRLIYYSQIVNDFQKGDIAEGYSVSREKKESFPLTVTSAQKNPTAFYLCASSARASYNEQFFGPGTRLTVL.